The 12 T cell receptor beta chains below all came from one sample that was sequenced in a study of T cell changes during pregnancy in multiple sclerosis (dated by TCRdb to about 2019). The method behind the library was the immunoSEQ multiplex PCR assay. As stored in TCRdb, this immuneACCESS dataset retains in-frame rearrangements with V and J assigned. A fraction of the clones does not appear; measured against another copy, unresolved V genes explain less than half of the discrepancy, and the remainder lacks a known reason. The sample data list about 72,000 clones, and about 94% of these were observed just once. Together, the top ten hold 1.5% to 2% of the sample. The sample here was peripheral blood, taken in the first trimester of pregnancy. The receptors come from a female donor in good health, enrolled as a control in a pregnancy study.

This chain uses TRBV14 with TRBJ1-3, with unresolved D. Deletions cut 0 bases from V and 0 bases from J, with 12 bases between. This CDR3 spans 17 amino acids. Looked up from germline, CDR1 is SGHDN and CDR2 is FVKESK. CDR3 coding DNA: TGTGCCAGCAGCCAAGATCAGTACTATGCCTCTGGAAACACCATATATTTT. Encoded protein: CASSQDQYYASGNTIYF.

CDR3: CASSLSRGGRGSYEQYF. The CDR3 DNA is TGTGCCAGCAGCTTATCGCGAGGCGGCAGGGGTTCCTACGAGCAGTACTTC. The rearrangement joins TRBV13 to TRBJ2-7, with D possibly TRBD1 on 6 matching bases. The CDR3 extends over 17 amino acids. The V and J ends lost 2 bases and 1 base respectively, with 18 bases between them. Germline CDR1 reads PRHDT; CDR2 reads FYEKMQ (reference sequence).

This clone is labeled medium-sized (0.01 to 0.1%). The rearrangement joins TRBV7-9 to TRBJ2-1; D is uncertain. The ends were cut back, 4 bases at V and 2 bases at J, with 12 bases in the middle. The CDR3 runs 15 residues. CDR1 is SEHNR and CDR2 is FQNEAQ in the germline V gene (reference sequence). The CDR3 region has the DNA TGTGCCAGCAGCTCGACTCTCACGGCCTACAATGAGCAGTTCTTC. Its translation is CASSSTLTAYNEQFF.

This chain connects TRBV27 to TRBJ1-2, with 8 positions matching TRBD1. Germline V lookup: CDR1 MNHEY, CDR2 SMNVEV (reference sequence). V lost 6 bases, J lost 4 bases, and 7 bases stayed unmatched. This CDR3 is built from 14 residues. Here the CDR3 DNA reads TGTGCCAGCAGCCGGACAGGGAGAAGCTATGGCTACACCTTC. This codes for CASSRTGRSYGYTF.

The chain employs TRBV7-2 and TRBJ2-1, with 7 bases lining up with TRBD1. Germline V gene sequence: CDR1 SGHTA, CDR2 FQGNSA. The CDR3 spans 15 residues. After removal of 2 bases from V and 9 bases from J, the junction contained 10 bases not matched to a gene. As DNA, the CDR3 is TGTGCCAGCAGCTTAAGGGACAGCAAAGTGAGTGAGCAGTTCTTC. It encodes CASSLRDSKVSEQFF.

This chain uses TRBV5-1 with TRBJ1-4, with a possible D match to TRBD1 (5 bases). Trimming removed 5 bases at V and 5 bases at J, with 10 bases between. The CDR3 is 13 amino acids. Germline V gene data show CDR1 as SGHRS and CDR2 as YFSETQ. The CDR3 spells CASRRDLNEKLFF. Here the CDR3 DNA reads TGCGCCAGCAGGCGGGACTTGAATGAAAAACTGTTTTTT.

For the CDR3, the DNA is TGCGCCAGCAGTCAACCAGGGGGACAGGGAGGATACGAGCAGTACTTC. Translated, it gives CASSQPGGQGGYEQYF. The rearrangement uses TRBV23-1 and TRBJ2-7; TRBD1 agrees at 9 bases. TRBV23-1 is an open reading frame whose function is uncertain. The CDR3 totals 16 residues. Trimming cost V 2 bases and J 4 bases; bases outside gene matches: 9.

The chain employs TRBV5-1 and TRBJ2-7, with D uncertain. CDR3 length: 11 residues. V lost 2 bases and J lost 7, with 7 bases in between. CDR1 and CDR2 (germline): SGHRS, YFSETQ. CDR3 in DNA: TGCGCCAGCAGCTTCCAACGGGAGCAGTACTTC. Translated, it gives CASSFQREQYF.

V and J are TRBV29-1 and TRBJ2-7; weak D call: TRBD1 (7 bases). V was clipped by 6 bases and J by 5 bases, with 17 bases between them. CDR1 and CDR2 (germline): SQVTM, ANQGSEA. The length of the CDR3 is 13 residues. DNA for the CDR3: TGCAGCGTGGGGCGGGGACAGTCCGACGAGCAGTACTTC. This gives the protein CSVGRGQSDEQYF.

V gene TRBV5-1 combines with J gene TRBJ1-3; tentatively, D is TRBD1 (5 bases). The CDR3 extends over 15 amino acids. V shed 0 bases and J shed 0 bases, with 7 bases lying between them. The V gene's germline CDR1 is SGHRS and CDR2 YFSETQ. CDR3 sequence reads: CASSLGQYSGNTIYF. CDR3 DNA sequence: TGCGCCAGCAGCTTGGGACAGTACTCTGGAAACACCATATATTTT.

This clone appeared once. J is TRBJ1-1 and V is TRBV2; the D gene is possibly TRBD1 (6 bases). Looked up from germline, CDR1 is SNHLY and CDR2 is FYNNEI. This CDR3 has 16 amino acids. Trimming pared 6 bases from V and 5 bases from J, leaving 22 bases between. The CDR3 here is CASSALPPGRGTEAFF. For the CDR3, the DNA is TGTGCCAGCAGCGCACTCCCTCCAGGGAGGGGGACTGAAGCTTTCTTT.

The V gene is TRBV18, the J gene TRBJ2-4; perhaps TRBD2 as D (5 bases). This CDR3 has 16 amino acids. The V and J ends lost 0 bases and 10 bases respectively, with 19 bases between them. Looked up from germline, CDR1 is KGHSH and CDR2 is LQKENI. CDR3 loop: CASSPPPRTGKEIQYF. The CDR3 coding sequence is TGTGCCAGCTCACCACCGCCGAGGACGGGAAAAGAGATTCAGTACTTC. Looking up the rest from reference TRBV18 and TRBJ2-4 gives the full variable domain: NAGVMQNPRHLVRRRGQEARLRCSPMKGHSHVYWYRQLPEEGLKFMVYLQKENIIDESGMPKERFSAEFPKEGPSILRIQQVVRGDSAAYFCASSPPPRTGKEIQYFGAGTRLSVL.